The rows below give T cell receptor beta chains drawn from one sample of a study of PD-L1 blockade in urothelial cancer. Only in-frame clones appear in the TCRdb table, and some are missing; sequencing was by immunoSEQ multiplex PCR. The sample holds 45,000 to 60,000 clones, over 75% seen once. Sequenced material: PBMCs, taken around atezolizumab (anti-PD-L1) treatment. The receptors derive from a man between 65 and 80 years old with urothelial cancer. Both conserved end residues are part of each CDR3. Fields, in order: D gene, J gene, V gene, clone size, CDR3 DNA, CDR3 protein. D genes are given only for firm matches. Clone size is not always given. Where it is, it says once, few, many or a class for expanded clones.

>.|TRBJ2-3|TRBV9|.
TGTGCCAGCAGCCCCCGAGTAGGGGGAGATACGCAGTATTTT
CASSPRVGGDTQYF
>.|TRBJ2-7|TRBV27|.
TGTGCCAGCAGTTTGAGGGCAGGTGCGAGCGAGCAGTACTTC
CASSLRAGASEQYF
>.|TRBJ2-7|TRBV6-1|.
TGTGCCAGCTTAACTGGGGGGGGGACATCCTACGAGCAGTACTTC
CASLTGGGTSYEQYF
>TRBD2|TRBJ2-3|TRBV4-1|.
TGCGCCAGCAGTCCTCTAACTAGCGGGAGCACAGATACGCAGTATTTT
CASSPLTSGSTDTQYF
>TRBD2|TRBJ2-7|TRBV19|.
TGTGCCAGTAGTATTGGGCAGGGAGGGAGCGAGCAGTACTTC
CASSIGQGGSEQYF
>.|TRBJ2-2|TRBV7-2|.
TGTGCCAGCAGGCGCCCAAACACCGGGGAGCTGTTTTTT
CASRRPNTGELFF
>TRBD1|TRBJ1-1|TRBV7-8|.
TGTGCCAGCAGCTTAGGCGACAGGGAGAGAGCTTTCTTT
CASSLGDRERAFF
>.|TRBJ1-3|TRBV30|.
TGTGCCTGGCGTACAGGGAGCTCTGGAAACACCATATATTTT
CAWRTGSSGNTIYF
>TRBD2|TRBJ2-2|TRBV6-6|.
TGTGCCAGCCAAGGGGCTAGCGGGAGTATCGGGGAGCTGTTTTTT
CASQGASGSIGELFF
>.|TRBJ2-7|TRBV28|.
TGTGCCAGCATCAGAAGAGGGTCTAGCTACGAGCAGTACTTC
CASIRRGSSYEQYF
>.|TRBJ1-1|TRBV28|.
TGTGCCAGCAGTTTATCGGCCGCGGGGGACACTGAAGCTTTCTTT
CASSLSAAGDTEAFF
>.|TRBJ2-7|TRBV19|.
TGTGCCAGTAGTATAGGCGGGTCCTCCTACGAGCAGTACTTC
CASSIGGSSYEQYF
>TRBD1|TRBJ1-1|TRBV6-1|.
TGTGCCAGCAGTGAATGGACAGGGGGGAACACTGAAGCTTTCTTT
CASSEWTGGNTEAFF
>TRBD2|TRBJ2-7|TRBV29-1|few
TGCAGCGGGGCTAAGCGGGAGGGCCTTTGGGGAACCTACGAGCAGTACTTC
CSGAKREGLWGTYEQYF
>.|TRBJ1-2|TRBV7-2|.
TGTGCCAGCAGCTTAATGAACGGTTTTAACTATGGCTACACCTTC
CASSLMNGFNYGYTF
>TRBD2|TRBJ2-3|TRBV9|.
TGTGCCAGCAGCGTAGCTCCGGGAGGCCCAGATACGCAGTATTTT
CASSVAPGGPDTQYF
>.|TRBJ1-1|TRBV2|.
TGTGCCAGCAGTCCCCTGGTGTGGGGCCCCCGCGTGAACACTGAAGCTTTCTTT
CASSPLVWGPRVNTEAFF
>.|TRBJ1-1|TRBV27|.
TGTGCCAGCAGTTCTAGGAGACAGGTGAACACTGAAGCTTTCTTT
CASSSRRQVNTEAFF
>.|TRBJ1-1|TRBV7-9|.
TGTGCCAGCAGTAAGAGAGGGGGGAGGGAGACTGAAGCTTTCTTT
CASSKRGGRETEAFF
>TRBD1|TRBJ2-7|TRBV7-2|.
TGTGCCAGCAGCCCGGGGACAGGGGCAACGACCTACGAGCAGTACTTC
CASSPGTGATTYEQYF
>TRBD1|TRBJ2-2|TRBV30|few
TGTGCCCGGGGACAGGGGGCGAACACCGGGGAGCTGTTTTTT
CARGQGANTGELFF
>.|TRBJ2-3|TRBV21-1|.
TGTGCCAGCAGCAAAGCCTTCCTAGCGGGACTCCTTGGGGATACGCAGTATTTT
CASSKAFLAGLLGDTQYF
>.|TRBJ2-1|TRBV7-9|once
TGTGCCAGCAGCCTGGGGACTCTTCTCAATGAGCAGTTCTTC
CASSLGTLLNEQFF
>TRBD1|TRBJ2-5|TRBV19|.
TGTGCCAGCGGGACAGGGTCCGCGAGAGAGACCCAGTACTTC
CASGTGSARETQYF
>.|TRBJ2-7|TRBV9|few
TGTGCCAGCAGCGTAGAAAAAGGGGGCTCCTACGAGCAGTACTTC
CASSVEKGGSYEQYF
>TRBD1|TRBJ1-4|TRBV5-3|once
TGTGCCAGCCAGGGGGCTGGAGCTAATGAAAAACTGTTTTTT
CASQGAGANEKLFF
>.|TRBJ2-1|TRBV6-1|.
TGTGCCAGCAGTGAGGTCCCGGGTGGGTCCTACAATGAGCAGTTCTTC
CASSEVPGGSYNEQFF
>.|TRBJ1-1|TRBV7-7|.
TGTGCCAGCAGTCAAAGACAGGACACTGAAGCTTTCTTT
CASSQRQDTEAFF
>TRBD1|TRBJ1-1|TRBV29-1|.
TGCAGCGTTGGAGAGGACAGGGGAGCTTTCTTT
CSVGEDRGAFF
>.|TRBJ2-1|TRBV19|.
TGTGCCAGTACAGGGGTGGGCGCCTACAATGAGCAGTTCTTC
CASTGVGAYNEQFF
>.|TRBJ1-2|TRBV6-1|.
TGTGCCAGCCGCAACCCGACAGCGTTGCTCTATGGCTACACCTTC
CASRNPTALLYGYTF
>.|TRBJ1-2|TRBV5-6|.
TGTGCCAGCAGCTTGAACCAGGGAAGTGGCGGCTACACCTTC
CASSLNQGSGGYTF
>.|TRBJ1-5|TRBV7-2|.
TGTGCCAGCAGCTTACAACAGAATAGCAATCAGCCCCAGCATTTT
CASSLQQNSNQPQHF
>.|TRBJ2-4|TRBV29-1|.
TGCAGCGTCCTTGTGGCACAGCGGGCCTTTGGGACCAAAAACATTCAGTACTTC
CSVLVAQRAFGTKNIQYF
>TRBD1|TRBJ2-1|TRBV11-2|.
TGTGCCAGCAGCTTAGGGGGACAGCGGTACAATGAGCAGTTCTTC
CASSLGGQRYNEQFF
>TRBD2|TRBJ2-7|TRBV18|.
TGTGCCAGCTCACCAACCGGGACTAGCGGGAGGGGCGAGCAGTACTTC
CASSPTGTSGRGEQYF
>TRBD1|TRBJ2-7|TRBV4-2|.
TGTGCCAGCAGCCAAGATCACCTCGGGACAGGGTACTCCTACGAGCAGTACTTC
CASSQDHLGTGYSYEQYF
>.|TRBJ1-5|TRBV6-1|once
TGTGCCAGCAGTGAAGTCGGGGAGGGTCAGCCCCAGCATTTT
CASSEVGEGQPQHF
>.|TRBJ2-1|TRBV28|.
TGTGCCAGCATCAATTCCGGGAAAGACAATGAGCAGTTCTTC
CASINSGKDNEQFF
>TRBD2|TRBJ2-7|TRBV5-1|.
TGCGCCAGCAGCTTGGGGGTAGCGGGAGATTGGGGCCTCTCCTACGAGCAGTACTTC
CASSLGVAGDWGLSYEQYF
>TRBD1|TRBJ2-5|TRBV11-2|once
TGTGCCAGCAGAACAGGGTCAGGGGGCGGGAAGACCCAGTACTTC
CASRTGSGGGKTQYF
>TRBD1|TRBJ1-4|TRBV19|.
TGTGCCAGTGGGAGCCGCCAGGGGGATGAAAAACTGTTTTTT
CASGSRQGDEKLFF
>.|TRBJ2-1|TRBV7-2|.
TGTGCCAGCAGCTTAGACTGGGGCGGTGAGCAGTTCTTC
CASSLDWGGEQFF
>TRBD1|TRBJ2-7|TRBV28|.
TGTGCCAGCAGTTCCCCGGGACAGGGTAGGAACGAGCAGTACTTC
CASSSPGQGRNEQYF
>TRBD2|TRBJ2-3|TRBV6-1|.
TGTGCCAGCAGTACCTCTAGCGGCCCCACAGATACGCAGTATTTT
CASSTSSGPTDTQYF